This TCR beta chain emerged from a study of beta chain features in type 1 diabetes. Sequenced material consisted of expressed TCRB transcripts (all of the isolated RNA was reverse transcribed). Measured with immunoSEQ multiplex PCR; TCRdb has only the in-frame clones, and not every one. This sample yields approximately 38,000 clones, of which roughly 49% are seen a single time; 0.72% belongs to the top ten. The sample comprised central memory CD4+ T cells from blood. The TCR comes from a woman aged 18-29 years in good health.

The CDR3 DNA sequence: TGTGCCAGCAGTGAGATGGAGGGTGAAAAACTGTTTTTT. Translated: CASSEMEGEKLFF. The rearrangement links TRBV2 to TRBJ1-4, with D uncertain. The V gene's germline CDR1 is SNHLY and CDR2 FYNNEI. The V end was cut by 3 bases, the J end by 7 bases, with 9 bases between. This CDR3 has 13 residues.